Given below is one TCR beta chain in context. This specimen comes from a study of technical replicates of blood from a few donors. The CDR3 is 13 residues long. Trimming at V came to 3 bases and at J to 11 bases, leaving 8 bases not matched to a gene. The germline CDR1 and CDR2 sequences are SGHRS and YFSETQ. Assay: immunoSEQ multiplex PCR; the TCRdb copy retains only in-frame clones and omits some. The sample shows about 62,000 clones, about 87% of them seen only once. The specimen was PBMCs. The source is a human donor in good health. Some clones in this sample may be carry-over from other donors' samples. V usage is TRBV5-1 and J usage is TRBJ2-1, with 7 positions matching TRBD2. The CDR3 is CASSSGDGGKQFF. The CDR3, as DNA: TGCGCCAGCAGCTCGGGGGACGGGGGGAAGCAGTTCTTC.